The 18 T cell receptor beta chains below all came from one sample that was sequenced in a study of shared clonotypes between healthy human individuals. TCRdb keeps only in-frame clones here, not all; method: immunoSEQ multiplex PCR. This table has 1.6 million or so clones, 97% to 99% appearing once. Sequenced sample: naive CD4+ T cells sorted from blood. Subset of the sample: CD45RA+ positively selected. These receptors all come from a man aged 30 to 39 in good health.

The chain employs TRBV4-1 and TRBJ1-2; 9 nucleotides match TRBD1. This CDR3 comprises 17 residues. Germline V gene sequence: CDR1 MGHRA, CDR2 YSYEKL. J lost 4 bases, V lost 0 bases, and 9 bases had no gene match. The CDR3 spells CASSQDWEGQGIYGYTF. The CDR3 nucleotides are TGCGCCAGCAGCCAAGATTGGGAGGGACAGGGAATCTATGGCTACACCTTC.

The chain joins TRBV6-1 to TRBJ1-5; D gene uncertain. V shed 5 bases and J shed 6 bases, with 8 bases lying between them. Looked up from germline, CDR1 is MNHNS and CDR2 is SASEGT. This CDR3 contains 12 residues. In nucleotides, the CDR3 is TGTGCCAGCAGTCGGACTGGTCAGCCCCAGCATTTT. It encodes CASSRTGQPQHF.

DNA for the CDR3: TGTGCCATCAGTGAGATACATGGGGACACTGAAGCTTTCTTT. This encodes CAISEIHGDTEAFF. The chain links TRBV10-3 to TRBJ1-1; no clear D. The CDR3 sequence is 14 residues long. V was pared by 2 bases and J by 3 bases, with 10 bases between. Per the germline V gene, CDR1 is ENHRY and CDR2 is SYGVKD.

The rearrangement links TRBV18 to TRBJ2-7; D possibly corresponds to TRBD2 (6 bases). Trimming stripped 3 bases from V and 2 bases from J, with 14 bases between. The germline CDR1 and CDR2 sequences are KGHSH and LQKENI. This CDR3 is built from 15 residues. As DNA, the CDR3 is TGTGCCAGCTCACCCGGAGGGGACCCAACCTACGAGCAGTACTTC. Translation gives CASSPGGDPTYEQYF.

J is TRBJ2-7 and V is TRBV10-2; maybe TRBD2 (6 bases). The germline CDR1 and CDR2 sequences are WSHSY and SAAADI. There are 16 residues in the CDR3. The V gene lost 4 bases and the J gene lost 3 bases, with 19 bases spanning the gap. The CDR3 DNA follows: TGCGCCAGCAGTGCAGGCCTTTCTGGAGGGATCTACGAGCAGTACTTC. Translation: CASSAGLSGGIYEQYF.

This chain connects TRBV27 to TRBJ2-1; D may be TRBD1 or TRBD2 (5 bases each). Germline-derived CDR1 and CDR2 are MNHEY and SMNVEV (reference sequence). The CDR3 contains 18 residues. V was cut by 5 bases and J by 2 bases, with 22 bases left in between. The CDR3 region is CASSKARDPISPYNEQFF. DNA of the CDR3: TGTGCCAGCAGTAAAGCACGGGACCCCATAAGCCCCTACAATGAGCAGTTCTTC.

The chain has TRBV6-6 and TRBJ2-1; weak D call: TRBD1 (5 bases). Germline V gene lookup returns CDR1 MNHNY and CDR2 SVGAGI (reference sequence). The V end lost 0 bases, the J end lost 7 bases, and 13 bases lay between the germline ends. The CDR3 length is 15 residues. The CDR3 region is CASSYSDQGRNEQFF. In DNA form, the CDR3 reads TGTGCCAGCAGTTACTCGGACCAGGGTCGGAATGAGCAGTTCTTC.

The chain employs TRBV2 and TRBJ2-7, with 7 bases lining up with TRBD2. V was clipped by 6 bases and J by 4 bases; unmatched bases: 6. The CDR3 length is 13 residues. CDR1 SNHLY and CDR2 FYNNEI come from the germline V gene. CDR3 bases: TGTGCCAGCAGCTTGGGACTAACATACGAGCAGTACTTC. Translated: CASSLGLTYEQYF.

V gene TRBV10-1 combines with J gene TRBJ2-2, with 9 bases aligning to TRBD1. The CDR3 extends over 16 amino acids. In germline, CDR1 is WNHNN, CDR2 SYGVQD (reference sequence). V shed 1 base and J 6 bases; nucleotides not matched to a gene: 6. The CDR3 sequence is CASSELGQGSPGELFF. CDR3 nucleotide sequence: TGCGCCAGCAGTGAGTTGGGACAGGGATCCCCCGGGGAGCTGTTTTTT.

This chain joins TRBV7-9 and TRBJ1-2; D perhaps matches TRBD1 (5 bases). The CDR3 covers 14 residues. The ends were cut back, 1 base at V and 8 bases at J, with 14 bases in the middle. CDR1 and CDR2 from the germline V gene are SEHNR and FQNEAQ (reference sequence). CDR3 DNA: TGTGCCAGCAGCTTAGACAGGACGCCTACGGGCTACACCTTC. This encodes CASSLDRTPTGYTF. The entire variable domain, with the rest obtained from reference TRBV7-9 and TRBJ1-2, is as follows: DTGVSQNPRHKITKRGQNVTFRCDPISEHNRLYWYRQTLGQGPEFLTYFQNEAQLEKSRLLSDRFSAERPKGSFSTLEIQRTEQGDSAMYLCASSLDRTPTGYTFGSGTRLTVV.

The J gene is TRBJ2-7, the V gene TRBV19; D might be TRBD2 (5 bases). In germline, CDR1 is LNHDA, CDR2 SQIVND (reference sequence). Trimming shortened V by 4 bases and J by 3 bases, and 16 bases separated the two germline ends. This CDR3 is built from 15 residues. The CDR3 bases are TGTGCCAGTAGTAAGACCGGTGGGGAGATCTACGAGCAGTACTTC. It encodes CASSKTGGEIYEQYF.

The chain has TRBV2 and TRBJ2-1; TRBD1 matches 10 bases. The CDR3 has 15 amino acids. V shed 4 bases and J 5 bases; nucleotides not matched to a gene: 5. Germline CDR1 SNHLY, CDR2 FYNNEI. Written as DNA, the CDR3 is TGTGCCAGCAGTGCTGACAGGGGGCGAAACAATGAGCAGTTCTTC. Encoded protein: CASSADRGRNNEQFF.

The DNA of the CDR3 is TGTGCCAGCAGCCAAAGTCAACAGGTGGGGTACGGCTACACCTTC. Translated: CASSQSQQVGYGYTF. This rearrangement joins TRBV4-2 to TRBJ1-2; a weak D match, TRBD1 (5 bases). From germline, CDR1 is LGHNA and CDR2 YNFKEQ. Between the trimmed V and J ends, which lost 2 bases and 8 bases, there was a span of 18 bases. The CDR3 is 15 residues long.

In this sample, this clone turned up once. V usage is TRBV7-2 and J usage is TRBJ1-3; 7 bases fit TRBD1. The germline V gene has CDR1 SGHTA and CDR2 FQGNSA. There are 15 residues in the CDR3. Trimming removed 5 bases from V and 2 bases from J; junction bases left unmatched: 6. This CDR3 is CASSVGGAAGNTIYF. CDR3 sequence (DNA): TGTGCCAGCAGCGTAGGGGGCGCAGCTGGAAACACCATATATTTT.

The chain is built from TRBV5-6 and TRBJ1-2, with 8 bases aligning to TRBD1. The CDR3 is 14 residues long. V lost 4 bases and J lost 7; bases outside the gene matches: 9. Germline CDR1 is SGHDT and CDR2 is YYEEEE. The CDR3 here is CASSLDRGSVGYTF. The CDR3 DNA reads TGTGCCAGCAGCCTAGACAGGGGCAGTGTTGGCTACACCTTC. Using reference TRBV5-6 and TRBJ1-2 for the parts outside the CDR3, the full variable domain is DAGVTQSPTHLIKTRGQQVTLRCSPKSGHDTVSWYQQALGQGPQFIFQYYEEEERQRGNFPDRFSGHQFPNYSSELNVNALLLGDSALYLCASSLDRGSVGYTFGSGTRLTVV.

This clone was counted a single time. This chain uses TRBV15 with TRBJ1-4; 7 bases agree with TRBD1. CDR1 is LNHNV and CDR2 is YYDKDF in the germline V gene (reference sequence). After removal of 0 bases from V and 3 bases from J, the junction contained 16 bases not matched to a gene. The CDR3 consists of 20 residues. CDR3 sequence (DNA): TGTGCCACCAGCAGAGATTTTCCAGGGGGGCAAATCGGAGCTAATGAAAAACTGTTTTTT. Its protein product is CATSRDFPGGQIGANEKLFF.

This chain uses TRBV20-1 with TRBJ2-1; no clear D gene. Germline values: CDR1 DFQATT, CDR2 SNEGSKA (reference sequence). This CDR3 is built from 11 residues. This CDR3 is CSLLQYNEQFF. The CDR3 region has the DNA TGCAGCTTACTTCAGTACAATGAGCAGTTCTTC.

The CDR3 loop is CASRKPGIGGTDTQYF. Here the CDR3 DNA reads TGTGCCAGCAGAAAGCCCGGGATAGGCGGCACAGATACGCAGTATTTT. This chain joins TRBV5-4 and TRBJ2-3; D is perhaps TRBD2 (5 bases). V lost 5 bases to trimming and J lost 1 base, with 17 bases between them. Germline V gene sequence: CDR1 SGHNT, CDR2 YYREEE (reference sequence). This CDR3 is 16 amino acids long.